Listed below are T cell receptor beta chains from one sample, sequenced in a study of Ad26.COV2.S vaccination and SARS-CoV-2 variants. Some clones are missing from TCRdb's copy, which holds only in-frame ones; the method was immunoSEQ multiplex PCR. The data show 300,000 to 500,000 clones, with about 85% seen just once and 3.5% held by the top ten. Source: peripheral blood, taken in a trial of Ad26.COV2.S vaccine versus placebo. The receptors were gathered from a person between 18 and 65 years old who received the Ad26.COV2.S COVID-19 vaccine or a placebo. Each CDR3 is given with its conserved first and last residue. Fields, in order: J gene, V gene, D gene, clone size, CDR3 DNA, CDR3 protein. The D gene is left open where the match is weak. Rows give clone size only sometimes, using once, few, many, or a class for an expanded clone.

TRBJ2-7 | TRBV27 | - | - | TGTGCCAGCAGTTTCGACTACCCTTCCTACGAGCAGTACTTC | CASSFDYPSYEQYF
TRBJ2-4 | TRBV5-5 | - | - | TGTGCCAGCAGCTTGCGGCCAGCTCTAGCCAAAAACATTCAGTACTTC | CASSLRPALAKNIQYF
TRBJ1-1 | TRBV29-1 | - | - | TGCAGCACCAAGGATACAGGGAACACTGAAGCTTTCTTT | CSTKDTGNTEAFF
TRBJ2-7 | TRBV6-5 | TRBD1 | - | TGTGCCAGCAGGCCATCCGGGACAGGGACCTACGAGCAGTACTTC | CASRPSGTGTYEQYF
TRBJ2-2 | TRBV18 | - | - | TGTGCCAGCTCACCTGAGCAGCCCAACACCGGGGAGCTGTTTTTT | CASSPEQPNTGELFF
TRBJ1-6 | TRBV5-6 | - | - | TGTGCCAGCAGCTTGATGTCAGGGCCATTCAATTCACCCCTCCACTTT | CASSLMSGPFNSPLHF
TRBJ1-4 | TRBV4-2 | - | few | TGTGCCAGCAGCTTCAGTGGGGAAAAACTGTTTTTT | CASSFSGEKLFF
TRBJ1-1 | TRBV27 | TRBD1 | - | TGTGCCAGCAGTCTTCAGACAGGGTTTGAAGCTTTCTTT | CASSLQTGFEAFF
TRBJ2-3 | TRBV2 | TRBD2 | - | TGTGCCAGCAGATTAGCGGGGATAGATACGCAGTATTTT | CASRLAGIDTQYF
TRBJ1-2 | TRBV27 | - | once | TGTGCCAGCAGTTTATCGTGGACAAGTGGCTACACCTTC | CASSLSWTSGYTF
TRBJ1-1 | TRBV9 | - | - | TGTGCCAGCAGCCCATCAGGGAGGGGGGGTGAAGCTTTCTTT | CASSPSGRGGEAFF
TRBJ2-2 | TRBV7-9 | - | - | TGTGCCAGCAGCTGGTTTGGGGGTGGCACCGGGGAGCTGTTTTTT | CASSWFGGGTGELFF
TRBJ1-4 | TRBV27 | - | - | TGTGCCAGCAGTCCTTGGACAGTCGAAGGTATCCAGGAAAAACTGTTTTTT | CASSPWTVEGIQEKLFF
TRBJ2-2 | TRBV11-3 | TRBD2 | - | TGTGCCAGCAGCTATGGGGCAGCGGGGGGACACACCGGGGAGCTGTTTTTT | CASSYGAAGGHTGELFF
TRBJ2-7 | TRBV6-5 | - | - | TGTGCCAGCAGAGCAGGGGAACCTTACGAGCAGTACTTC | CASRAGEPYEQYF
TRBJ2-5 | TRBV5-8 | - | - | TGTGCCAGCAGCTTGTTTGAAGAGACCCAGTACTTC | CASSLFEETQYF
TRBJ2-7 | TRBV7-2 | TRBD2 | - | TGTGCCAGCAGCATAGGGACTAGCGCAACCTACGAGCAGTACTTC | CASSIGTSATYEQYF
TRBJ2-4 | TRBV19 | TRBD1 | - | TGTGCCAGTAGTTCGGGACAGCTAGCCAAAAACATTCAGTACTTC | CASSSGQLAKNIQYF
TRBJ2-1 | TRBV3-1/TRBV3-2 | TRBD2 | once | TGTGCCAGCAGCCAAGATCGGACTAGCGGGGGGCCAACCTACAATGAGCAGTTCTTC | CASSQDRTSGGPTYNEQFF
TRBJ1-6 | TRBV18 | - | - | TGTGCCAGCTCACCACTAGGCTATGGCGGGCGGGAGTCACCCCTCCACTTT | CASSPLGYGGRESPLHF
TRBJ1-5 | TRBV19 | - | few | TGTGCCAGTAGTATATCGGGGCCTCATCAGCCCCAGCATTTT | CASSISGPHQPQHF
TRBJ1-6 | TRBV6-2/TRBV6-3 | - | - | TGTGCCAGCAGCGATCAAGTGGGGACAACTAATTCACCCCTCCACTTT | CASSDQVGTTNSPLHF
TRBJ1-2 | TRBV5-4 | - | few | TGTGCCAGCAGGTTAGGAGGGAGCTATGGCTACACCTTC | CASRLGGSYGYTF
TRBJ2-7 | TRBV5-6 | TRBD2 | - | TGTGCCAGCAGCTTAGGCGGGGGCTACGAGCAGTACTTC | CASSLGGGYEQYF
TRBJ2-7 | TRBV5-4 | - | - | TGTGCCATAAGGGTTAGCGACACCTACGAGCAGTACTTC | CAIRVSDTYEQYF
TRBJ2-5 | TRBV15 | TRBD2 | - | TGTGCCACCAGCAGGGTCGGGGGGGCGTTAGAGACCCAGTACTTC | CATSRVGGALETQYF
TRBJ1-4 | TRBV6-5 | TRBD1 | - | TGTGCCAGCAGTTACGACAGGGGGACTGAAAAACTGTTTTTT | CASSYDRGTEKLFF
TRBJ2-3 | TRBV7-5 | - | - | TGTGCCAGAAGCTTAGCCCCTAGCGGGGGCACTGTGGATACGCAGTATTTT | CARSLAPSGGTVDTQYF
TRBJ2-1 | TRBV4-2 | TRBD2 | - | TGTGCCAGCAGCCCGGGAGGGGTCGAGCAGTTCTTC | CASSPGGVEQFF
TRBJ2-7 | TRBV5-1 | - | - | TGCGCCAGCAGCTTGGCCGGAATACCGTACTACGAGCAGTACTTC | CASSLAGIPYYEQYF
TRBJ2-3 | TRBV7-9 | - | - | TGTGCCAGCAGCCTACCCGACGCAGATACGCAGTATTTT | CASSLPDADTQYF
TRBJ2-7 | TRBV6-1 | TRBD1 | - | TGTGCCAGCAGTGAGGGTCGACAGGGCTACGAGCAGTACTTC | CASSEGRQGYEQYF
TRBJ2-1 | TRBV7-9 | - | - | TGTGCCAGCAGCATGGGACTGGAGTACAATGAGCAGTTCTTC | CASSMGLEYNEQFF
TRBJ1-2 | TRBV7-9 | - | - | TGTGCCAGCAGACCTGGGGGGGCCACCTATGGCTACACCTTC | CASRPGGATYGYTF
TRBJ1-2 | TRBV7-2 | TRBD1 | - | TGTGCCAGCAGCTTAACGACAGGGTCTGGCTACACCTTC | CASSLTTGSGYTF
TRBJ2-5 | TRBV5-1 | - | - | TGCGCCAGCAGCGCGTTCGGGTCCTGGGATTTGGGAGAGACCCAGTACTTC | CASSAFGSWDLGETQYF
TRBJ1-4 | TRBV11-2 | - | - | TGTGCCAGCAGCGGATACAGGGTCCCCGTGGGAAAACTGTTTTTT | CASSGYRVPVGKLFF
TRBJ2-3 | TRBV6-2/TRBV6-3 | TRBD2 | once | TGTGCCAGCAGTTCCGCGCGTTGGGGGGGTCGCCTTTATACGCAGTATTTT | CASSSARWGGRLYTQYF
TRBJ1-6 | TRBV30 | TRBD1 | few | TGTGCCTGGAGATACCGGGACAGGGATAATTCACCCCTCCACTTT | CAWRYRDRDNSPLHF